The entry that follows covers one T cell receptor (beta chain) sequence. Its antigen remains unidentified. The sample is drawn from a study of long-term antiretroviral therapy in people with HIV. Notes on the study in general: When set beside controls, HIV repertoires had CDR3 length ranges that were narrower.

Germline values: CDR1 SGDLS, CDR2 YYNGEE. J lost 4 bases, V lost 4 bases, and 7 bases had no gene match. This CDR3 comprises 14 residues. Investigators performed immunoSEQ version v3.0 at survey level. In sequencing, about 35,000-50,000 T-cell genomes per sample were targeted. Sequenced by immunoSEQ multiplex PCR; TCRdb stores in-frame clones only, minus some. Of over 15,000 clones listed, about 80% are singletons. This rearrangement joins TRBV9 to TRBJ1-1, with TRBD1 matching over 7 bases. The source material was unsorted PBMCs, sampled 2.2 years after starting antiretroviral therapy. The receptor's source is a man in his fifties with HIV. In DNA form, the CDR3 reads TGTGCCAGCAGCAGAGGGGGCGGTAGCACTGAAGCTTTCTTT. It is translated as CASSRGGGSTEAFF.